A single sample gave rise to the 32 T cell receptor beta chains below, sequenced in a study of cytomegalovirus exposure and HLA in healthy donors (dated by TCRdb to about 2017). Library preparation employed the immunoSEQ multiplex PCR assay. The multiplex PCR relied on a mix of 60 forward primers for TCR Vbeta segments and 13 reverse primers for TCR Jbeta segments. Here the immuneACCESS table is served through TCRdb, limited to in-frame sequences with V and J called. Missing clones are a known gap in these copies; in checked studies unresolved V genes cover under half, and the rest lacks a known reason. The sample profile shows about 160,000 clones; 60% to 75% of them were found once. Around 3% of the sample goes to the ten largest clones. Sequenced: PBMCs. The receptors here all came from a woman aged 50 to 65 in good health and CMV-seropositive.

The V call is TRBV19, the J call TRBJ1-5, with D possibly being TRBD1 (6 bases). Germline CDR1 is LNHDA and CDR2 is SQIVND (reference sequence). The CDR3 is 13 amino acids. Trimming removed 7 bases from V and 4 bases from J, with 11 bases in between. CDR3 sequence: CASMGGTNQPQHF. The CDR3 region has the DNA TGTGCCAGTATGGGGGGGACAAATCAGCCCCAGCATTTT.

This chain links TRBV29-1 with TRBJ2-5; 12 bases map to TRBD2. Germline CDR1 and CDR2: SQVTM and ANQGSEA. The CDR3 contains 15 residues. V dropped 2 bases and J dropped 5; count of bases not matched to a gene: 6. CDR3: CSVEILAGGVETQYF. As DNA, the CDR3 is TGCAGCGTTGAAATACTAGCGGGGGGTGTGGAGACCCAGTACTTC.

The chain couples TRBV5-1 to TRBJ2-1, with TRBD1 identical over 8 bases. The CDR3 is 14 residues long. Germline CDR1 reads SGHRS; CDR2 reads YFSETQ. The J segment lost 5 bases and the V segment lost 4 bases, leaving 5 bases of the junction unmatched. The CDR3 DNA sequence: TGCGCCAGCAGCCGGGACAGGACAGACAATGAGCAGTTCTTC. Translating it yields CASSRDRTDNEQFF. Drawing the rest from reference TRBV5-1 and TRBJ2-1, the complete variable domain is KAGVTQTPRYLIKTRGQQVTLSCSPISGHRSVSWYQQTPGQGLQFLFEYFSETQRNKGNFPGRFSGRQFSNSRSEMNVSTLELGDSALYLCASSRDRTDNEQFFGPGTRLTVL.

The CDR3, as DNA: TGTGCCAGCAGTCCTGACAGGGGTTATTCACCCCTCCACTTT. Translation gives CASSPDRGYSPLHF. The chain has TRBV6-5 and TRBJ1-6, with 8 bases fitting TRBD1. With V trimmed by 5 bases and J by 8 bases, 5 bases remained unmatched. This CDR3 spans 14 amino acids. Germline loops: CDR1 MNHEY, CDR2 SVGAGI.

The genes are TRBV5-1 and TRBJ2-7, with 7 bases fitting TRBD1. There are 14 residues in the CDR3. V gave up 2 bases and J gave up 6 bases; unmatched junction bases: 8. The germline V gene has CDR1 SGHRS and CDR2 YFSETQ. CDR3 sequence (DNA): TGCGCCAGCAGCTTCGGCGACAGGACAGGCGAGCAGTACTTC. Its translation: CASSFGDRTGEQYF.

The gene calls are TRBV2 and TRBJ2-3; 10 bases map to TRBD2. V lost 5 bases and J lost 3; bases outside the gene matches: 5. The CDR3 consists of 15 residues. The V gene's germline CDR1 is SNHLY and CDR2 FYNNEI. In DNA, the CDR3 is TGTGCCAGCAGTCTGCGAGCGGGGGGGACAGATACGCAGTATTTT. It encodes CASSLRAGGTDTQYF.

V and J are TRBV9 and TRBJ2-3; weak D call: TRBD2 (5 bases). The V end was cut by 4 bases, the J end by 4 bases, with 10 bases between. Germline loops: CDR1 SGDLS, CDR2 YYNGEE. The CDR3 is made up of 13 amino acids. In DNA, the CDR3 is TGTGCCAGCAGCCCCACTAGTTCAGATACGCAGTATTTT. Its translation: CASSPTSSDTQYF.

CDR3 nucleotide sequence: TGCGCCAGCAGCTTGGACGGGAACACCGGGGAGCTGTTTTTT. Its protein is CASSLDGNTGELFF. The chain joins TRBV5-1 to TRBJ2-2; D not resolved. The germline gives CDR1 SGHRS, CDR2 YFSETQ. The CDR3 length is 14 residues. Trimming removed 0 bases from V and 1 base from J, with 4 bases in between.

The chain links TRBV7-2 to TRBJ1-2; D is undetermined. CDR3 size: 13 residues. V lost 5 bases, J lost 4 bases, and 11 bases lay in between. Germline assignment: CDR1 SGHTA and CDR2 FQGNSA. The CDR3 reads CASSNEGAYGYTF. As DNA, the CDR3 is TGTGCCAGCAGCAATGAGGGCGCCTATGGCTACACCTTC.

This chain connects TRBV2 to TRBJ1-6; D not resolved. This CDR3 has 14 residues. V lost 7 bases, J lost 5 bases, and 12 bases lay in between. Germline loops: CDR1 SNHLY, CDR2 FYNNEI. The CDR3 coding sequence is TGTGCCAGCACAAAGAGGGTTGATAATTCACCCCTCCACTTT. The encoded protein is CASTKRVDNSPLHF.

In nucleotides, the CDR3 is TGTGCCAGCAGCCCACAGGGGGGGAACACTGAAGCTTTCTTT. Protein product: CASSPQGGNTEAFF. The chain links TRBV7-3 to TRBJ1-1; 8 bases match TRBD1. Trimming took 5 bases from V and 1 from J; bases not matched to a gene: 3. The CDR3 runs 14 residues. CDR1 is SGHTA and CDR2 is FQGTGA in the germline V gene.

V is TRBV19 and J is TRBJ1-2; a weak D match, TRBD1 (6 bases). V shed 3 bases and J shed 8 bases, with 16 bases lying between them. The CDR3 has 14 amino acids. Germline V gene data show CDR1 as LNHDA and CDR2 as SQIVND (reference sequence). The CDR3 loop reads CASSILAGEGGYTF. The CDR3 DNA reads as TGTGCCAGTAGTATCCTGGCAGGGGAAGGCGGCTACACCTTC.

This chain joins TRBV2 and TRBJ1-2; TRBD1 matches 7 bases. Germline-derived CDR1 and CDR2 are SNHLY and FYNNEI. This CDR3 is 14 amino acids long. V trimming: 4 bases; J trimming: 9 bases; junction bases outside the gene matches: 11. The chain's CDR3 is CASSADLGTESYTF. In nucleotides, the CDR3 is TGTGCCAGCAGTGCAGATTTAGGGACAGAGAGCTACACCTTC.

This clone was detected once. This chain connects TRBV29-1 to TRBJ1-2; D unresolved. The V gene's germline CDR1 is SQVTM and CDR2 ANQGSEA. Trimming pared 2 bases from V and 4 bases from J, leaving 11 bases between. This CDR3 spans 13 amino acids. The CDR3 DNA is TGCAGCGTTGAACATCAAGCCCTCTATGGCTACACCTTC. It yields the protein CSVEHQALYGYTF.

This sequence joins TRBV7-9 and TRBJ1-5, with 9 positions matching TRBD1. With 5 bases clipped from V and 9 bases from J, the junction kept 11 bases outside the gene matches. Germline values: CDR1 SEHNR, CDR2 FQNEAQ (reference sequence). The CDR3 is made up of 15 amino acids. The chain's CDR3 is CASSRGTGLLAPQHF. The DNA of the CDR3 is TGTGCCAGCAGCCGCGGGACAGGGCTTTTAGCGCCCCAGCATTTT.

V usage is TRBV29-1 and J usage is TRBJ2-1, with a tentative D call TRBD2 (5 bases). The V end was cut by 7 bases, the J end by 10 bases, with 20 bases between. The CDR3 totals 13 residues. Per germline, CDR1 SQVTM and CDR2 ANQGSEA. CDR3 coding DNA: TGCAGCGGGATGACACTCCGGGGAGAAGAGCAGTTCTTC. Encoded protein: CSGMTLRGEEQFF.

The chain carries TRBV15 and TRBJ1-6; 7 bases are shared with TRBD1. This CDR3 contains 14 residues. CDR1 and CDR2 from the germline V gene are LNHNV and YYDKDF (reference sequence). Trimming took 0 bases from V and 9 from J; bases not matched to a gene: 2. CDR3 region: CATSRDQGGSPLHF. For the CDR3, the DNA is TGTGCCACCAGCAGAGACCAGGGGGGTTCACCCCTCCACTTT.

The chain joins TRBV4-1 to TRBJ2-3; TRBD2 is a possible D gene (6 bases). Trimming took off 4 bases at V and 2 bases at J, with 13 bases between the two ends. This CDR3 comprises 15 residues. Germline CDR1 reads MGHRA; CDR2 reads YSYEKL. The CDR3 DNA follows: TGCGCCAGCAGCCTAGGACTACAATACACAGATACGCAGTATTTT. Translated, it gives CASSLGLQYTDTQYF.

The chain carries TRBV6-1 and TRBJ1-1, with D unclear. V lost 4 bases and J lost 6, with 12 bases in between. CDR3 length equals 13 residues. Per the germline V gene, CDR1 is MNHNS and CDR2 is SASEGT. The CDR3, as DNA: TGTGCCAGCAGTGCCCACAGCGGCGCTGAAGCTTTCTTT. It encodes CASSAHSGAEAFF.

The V call is TRBV7-6, the J call TRBJ1-1, with TRBD1 as a possible D gene (6 bases). CDR1 is SGHVS and CDR2 is FNYEAQ in the germline V gene. The CDR3 runs 14 residues. Trimming shortened V by 4 bases and J by 3 bases, and 12 bases separated the two germline ends. The CDR3 loop is CASSSRGSDTEAFF. The DNA of the CDR3 is TGTGCCAGCAGCTCCAGGGGCTCGGACACTGAAGCTTTCTTT.

The CDR3 sequence is CASSLNRNGNTIYF. CDR3 sequence (DNA): TGTGCCAGCAGCTTGAACAGAAATGGAAACACCATATATTTT. J is TRBJ1-3 and V is TRBV5-8; D is ambiguous. The germline gives CDR1 SGHTS, CDR2 YDEGEE. The ends were cut back, 1 base at V and 3 bases at J, with 8 bases in the middle. The CDR3 covers 14 residues.

CDR3 DNA: TGTGCCAGCAGCTCCTCAGGGCGCTATGGCTACACCTTC. Its protein is CASSSSGRYGYTF. The chain uses TRBV11-2 and TRBJ1-2; the D gene is possibly TRBD1 (5 bases). The germline gives CDR1 SGHAT, CDR2 FQNNGV. V was cut by 4 bases and J by 4 bases, with 10 bases left in between. The CDR3 loop spans 13 amino acids. Complete variable domain (other parts from reference TRBV11-2 and TRBJ1-2): EAGVAQSPRYKIIEKRQSVAFWCNPISGHATLYWYQQILGQGPKLLIQFQNNGVVDDSQLPKDRFSAERLKGVDSTLKIQPAKLEDSAVYLCASSSSGRYGYTFGSGTRLTVV.

CDR3 nucleotide sequence: TGTGCCAGTAGTGTCTTGACTAGCGGGGGGCTGGAGACCCAGTACTTC. This encodes CASSVLTSGGLETQYF. The J gene is TRBJ2-5, the V gene TRBV19, with 13 bases matching TRBD2. Germline trimming cut 5 bases from V and 5 bases from J; bases unmatched to any gene: 8. This CDR3 has 16 residues. Looked up from germline, CDR1 is LNHDA and CDR2 is SQIVND (reference sequence).

This rearrangement joins TRBV2 to TRBJ1-5, with unresolved D. From germline, CDR1 is SNHLY and CDR2 FYNNEI. The CDR3 covers 14 residues. With 6 bases removed from V and 0 bases from J, the gap between germline ends came to 9 bases. CDR3 nucleotides: TGTGCCAGCAGCGGGGTGGATAGCAATCAGCCCCAGCATTTT. It specifies CASSGVDSNQPQHF.

V usage is TRBV11-2 and J usage is TRBJ2-3; the match to TRBD2 covers 8 bases. CDR1 is SGHAT, CDR2 FQNNGV, per germline. The CDR3 loop spans 14 amino acids. Trimming removed 10 bases from V and 8 bases from J; junction bases left unmatched: 14. The CDR3 region is CATEGLGRTGTQYF. CDR3 sequence (DNA): TGTGCCACCGAGGGACTAGGGCGAACTGGTACGCAGTATTTT.

For the CDR3, the DNA is TGTGCCAGCAGTACGGGACAGTCGCCCTCTGAAGCTTTCTTT. Translation gives CASSTGQSPSEAFF. The V and J genes are TRBV6-5 and TRBJ1-1, with TRBD1 matching 7 bases. CDR1 MNHEY and CDR2 SVGAGI come from the germline V gene. J lost 6 bases, V lost 5 bases, and 9 bases had no gene match. CDR3 length equals 14 residues.

CDR3 bases: TGTGCCAGCAGGGGCCTCCCAACCTACAATGAGCAGTTCTTC. Translated, it gives CASRGLPTYNEQFF. The chain has TRBV2 and TRBJ2-1; D call uncertain. The CDR3 extends over 14 amino acids. V lost 6 bases and J 2 bases, leaving 11 bases between the germline ends. Germline-derived CDR1 and CDR2 are SNHLY and FYNNEI.

The chain joins TRBV10-2 to TRBJ2-2; the D gene is possibly TRBD2 (6 bases). The CDR3 extends over 16 amino acids. Germline lookup yields CDR1 WSHSY and CDR2 SAAADI. V lost 3 bases and J 3 bases, leaving 14 bases between the germline ends. CDR3 DNA: TGCGCCAGCAGTGATAGGGGCAGGAGGGACACCGGGGAGCTGTTTTTT. Residues: CASSDRGRRDTGELFF.

The CDR3 reads CASSVGAGQETQYF. CDR3 nucleotides: TGTGCCAGCAGTGTCGGCGCGGGACAAGAGACCCAGTACTTC. The V gene is TRBV6-1, the J gene TRBJ2-5, with D possibly matching TRBD2 (6 bases). V was shortened by 4 bases and J by 2 bases, with 11 bases between the two germline ends. This CDR3 spans 14 amino acids. Germline V gene lookup returns CDR1 MNHNS and CDR2 SASEGT.

V gene TRBV7-2 combines with J gene TRBJ2-2, with a weak D call TRBD2 (6 bases). Germline lookup yields CDR1 SGHTA and CDR2 FQGNSA. Trimming removed 3 bases at V and 6 bases at J, with 14 bases between. The CDR3 sequence is 15 residues long. CDR3 residues: CASSFFGEVAGELFF. The CDR3 nucleotides read TGTGCCAGCAGCTTCTTCGGGGAGGTGGCCGGGGAGCTGTTTTTT.

This clone showed up just a few times. This rearrangement joins TRBV18 to TRBJ2-1, with 12 bases fitting TRBD1. V gave up 5 bases and J gave up 8 bases; unmatched junction bases: 7. The germline gives CDR1 KGHSH, CDR2 LQKENI. CDR3 length equals 15 residues. DNA of the CDR3: TGTGCCAGCTCATCCGGGACAGGGGGCGCCTATGAGCAGTTCTTC. Translated: CASSSGTGGAYEQFF.

This clone was counted a single time. The chain recombines TRBV5-4 with TRBJ2-5, with D possibly being TRBD1 (6 bases). With 0 bases removed from V and 2 bases from J, the gap between germline ends came to 14 bases. In germline, CDR1 is SGHNT, CDR2 YYREEE (reference sequence). This CDR3 is 16 amino acids long. CDR3 region: CASSLVTGRPQETQYF. The CDR3 bases are TGTGCCAGCAGCTTGGTTACAGGGAGACCGCAAGAGACCCAGTACTTC.